This TCR beta chain was retrieved from a study of blood T cell repertoires in COVID-19. Overall study: The United States, Italy and Spain provided the acute and convalescent COVID-19 samples. Sources were T cells, B-cell-depleted T cells, or PBMCs; the material itself was cDNA or gDNA.

At least ten counts were recorded for this clone. In the original processing: Counts of nucleated cells, estimated from reference gene primer amplification, were obtained. Sequencing was performed with immunoSEQ multiplex PCR; in TCRdb, only in-frame clones are kept and a portion is missing. D and trimming were read from the DNA, whereas the V and J calls and clone size are those reported in that table. Among roughly 100,000 clones, roughly 80% were seen once, and the ten largest hold about 15%. The origin of this receptor is an elderly woman with active or convalescent COVID-19. Sequencing was performed on peripheral blood.

DNA of the CDR3: TGTGCCAGCAGTTACGGGCAGGCCTATGGCTACACCTTC. This gives the protein CASSYGQAYGYTF. This chain uses TRBV6-2 or TRBV6-3 with TRBJ1-2; D not certain. Trimming removed 2 bases at V and 4 bases at J, with 8 bases between. Germline lookup yields CDR1 MNHEY and CDR2 SVGEGT. The CDR3 loop spans 13 amino acids.